Presented here are 32 T cell receptor beta chains from one specimen sequenced in a study of T-cell reconstitution after alpha-beta-depleted transplantation in children. Unique molecular identifiers were incorporated during preparation of the TCRbeta library. TCRdb itself ran the PCR reads through MiXCR, one entry per CDR3 protein. The sample shows 450,000 to 600,000 distinct CDR3 sequences, roughly 13% of them seen only once. The starting material was PBMCs, mostly from graft donor cells, obtained 360 days after TCRalphabeta/CD19-depleted stem cell transplant. Source of these receptors: a male patient younger than 18 who had a stem cell transplant for acute myeloid leukemia, so the T cells may come from the graft donor.

J is TRBJ2-1 and V is TRBV27; D uncertain. With 3 bases removed from V and 1 base from J, the gap between germline ends came to 10 bases. The V gene's germline CDR1 is MNHEY and CDR2 SMNVEV (reference sequence). This CDR3 has 15 residues. The CDR3 region is CASSFQLLSYNEQFF. CDR3 DNA sequence: TGTGCCAGCAGTTTTCAGCTCCTATCCTACAATGAGCAGTTCTTC.

The chain has TRBV13 and TRBJ2-1; 11 bases fit TRBD2. The CDR3 covers 16 residues. Germline CDR1 is PRHDT and CDR2 is FYEKMQ (reference sequence). The V segment lost 5 bases and the J segment 3 bases; nucleotides outside the gene matches: 6. CDR3 in amino acids: CASSGRLAGLYNEQFF. DNA of the CDR3: TGTGCCAGCAGCGGCCGACTAGCGGGACTCTACAATGAGCAGTTCTTC.

The CDR3 sequence: CASSQVRGGYYNEQFF. In DNA, the CDR3 is TGTGCCAGCAGCCAAGTCCGGGGGGGGTACTACAATGAGCAGTTCTTC. V and J are TRBV14 and TRBJ2-1; TRBD2 matches at 8 bases. The germline CDR1 and CDR2 sequences are SGHDN and FVKESK. The CDR3 covers 16 residues. V lost 1 base and J lost 3; bases outside the gene matches: 5.

This chain links TRBV18 with TRBJ2-5, with 8 bases lining up with TRBD2. Per germline, CDR1 KGHSH and CDR2 LQKENI. Trimming cost V 6 bases and J 5 bases; bases outside gene matches: 5. The CDR3 is 13 amino acids. The CDR3 DNA follows: TGTGCCAGCTCGCCGAGACTAGCGGAGACCCAGTACTTC. Encoded protein: CASSPRLAETQYF. The variable domain in full, with the rest retrieved from reference TRBV18 and TRBJ2-5, is NAGVMQNPRHLVRRRGQEARLRCSPMKGHSHVYWYRQLPEEGLKFMVYLQKENIIDESGMPKERFSAEFPKEGPSILRIQQVVRGDSAAYFCASSPRLAETQYFGPGTRLLVL.

The J gene is TRBJ2-1, the V gene TRBV5-5; D remains ambiguous. Trimming removed 7 bases at V and 4 bases at J, with 9 bases between. Germline CDR1 is SGHKS and CDR2 is YYEKEE (reference sequence). The CDR3 loop spans 12 amino acids. This chain's CDR3 is CASGQPYNEQFF. CDR3 bases: TGTGCCAGCGGGCAGCCTTACAATGAGCAGTTCTTC. The variable domain in full, completed from reference TRBV5-5 and TRBJ2-1, reads DAGVTQSPTHLIKTRGQQVTLRCSPISGHKSVSWYQQVLGQGPQFIFQYYEKEERGRGNFPDRFSARQFPNYSSELNVNALLLGDSALYLCASGQPYNEQFFGPGTRLTVL.

The genes are TRBV10-3 and TRBJ2-1; 7 bases are shared with TRBD2. J gave up 11 bases and V 9 bases, and 19 bases lay outside the gene matches. This CDR3 has 15 residues. Germline V gives CDR1 ENHRY, CDR2 SYGVKD. CDR3 amino acids: CAILSSSGTLEKQFF. For the CDR3, the DNA is TGTGCCATACTATCTTCTAGCGGTACTTTGGAGAAGCAGTTCTTC.

The J gene is TRBJ1-6, the V gene TRBV7-8; 10 positions agree with TRBD1. The CDR3 spans 15 residues. Germline V lookup: CDR1 SGHVS, CDR2 FQNEAQ. V gave up 1 base and J gave up 9 bases; unmatched junction bases: 3. The CDR3 reads CASSLGGQGGSPLHF. Written as DNA, the CDR3 is TGTGCCAGCAGCTTAGGCGGACAGGGGGGTTCACCCCTCCACTTT.

This clonotype was observed a handful of times. The chain joins TRBV20-1 to TRBJ2-1; TRBD2 agrees at 11 bases. In germline, CDR1 is DFQATT, CDR2 SNEGSKA (reference sequence). With V trimmed by 8 bases and J by 3 bases, 12 bases remained unmatched. The CDR3 totals 16 residues. The CDR3 here is CSTYLPLAGDYNEQFF. The CDR3 DNA reads as TGCAGTACCTACCTTCCACTAGCGGGAGACTACAATGAGCAGTTCTTC.

This chain joins TRBV7-2 and TRBJ2-1; possible D gene TRBD2, 5 bases. The CDR3 sequence is 15 residues long. Trimming stripped 1 base from V and 8 bases from J, with 15 bases between. The germline V gene encodes CDR1 SGHTA and CDR2 FQGNSA. The CDR3, as DNA: TGTGCCAGCAGCTTAGAACTAGGAGGTCGTCATGAGCAGTTCTTC. Protein: CASSLELGGRHEQFF.

The chain is built from TRBV2 and TRBJ2-1; 11 nucleotides agree with TRBD2. J gave up 0 bases and V 5 bases, and 15 bases lay outside the gene matches. The germline CDR1 and CDR2 sequences are SNHLY and FYNNEI. The CDR3 spans 20 residues. The CDR3 region has the DNA TGTGCCAGCAGTCATCTCGGCGGGACTAGCGGACCCAGCTCCTACAATGAGCAGTTCTTC. Translated, it gives CASSHLGGTSGPSSYNEQFF.

The chain joins TRBV5-1 to TRBJ2-1; D is ambiguous. The CDR3 runs to 18 residues. Deletions cut 0 bases from V and 0 bases from J, with 16 bases between. Per the germline V gene, CDR1 is SGHRS and CDR2 is YFSETQ. The CDR3 DNA follows: TGCGCCAGCAGCTTGGCCGGGCAGGTTCCTTACTCCTACAATGAGCAGTTCTTC. It encodes CASSLAGQVPYSYNEQFF.

With regard to this clonotype: A read error is likely, as this CDR3 ends without the conserved phenylalanine or tryptophan. The J gene is TRBJ2-1, the V gene TRBV7-2; 8 nucleotides match TRBD2. From germline, CDR1 is SGHTA and CDR2 FQGNSA. Losses at the gene ends were 0 bases for V and 7 bases for J; bases not matched to a gene: 8. The CDR3 consists of 16 residues. CDR3 residues: CASSLAQSGSRNEQFL. CDR3 sequence (DNA): TGTGCCAGCAGCTTAGCGCAGAGCGGGAGCAGAAATGAGCAGTTCCTC.

Ten or more counts support this clonotype. The gene calls are TRBV12-3 or TRBV12-4 and TRBJ2-7, with TRBD1 matching over 8 bases. This CDR3 spans 16 amino acids. The ends lost 5 bases at V and 3 bases at J; junction bases unmatched: 12. CDR3 protein: CASSVDPLGTGYEQYF. The CDR3 coding sequence is TGTGCCAGCAGTGTAGACCCCCTTGGGACAGGCTACGAGCAGTACTTC.

This clonotype was observed a handful of times. The V call is TRBV12-3 or TRBV12-4, the J call TRBJ2-7; unclear D gene. This CDR3 has 14 residues. Trimming left V 6 bases short and J 0 bases short, with 12 bases between. The CDR3 nucleotides are TGTGCCAGCAGCCCCCGACTGAGCTCCTACGAGCAGTACTTC. Translated, it gives CASSPRLSSYEQYF.

This clonotype has only a few counts. This sequence joins TRBV7-8 and TRBJ2-7; the D gene is possibly TRBD1 (6 bases). The V and J ends lost 2 bases and 7 bases respectively, with 24 bases between them. The length of the CDR3 is 17 residues. Germline V gives CDR1 SGHVS, CDR2 FQNEAQ. The CDR3, as DNA: TGTGCCAGCAGCTTATCCCCCAGTCCAGGGGCAAGGTTGGAGCAGTACTTC. Encoded protein: CASSLSPSPGARLEQYF.

This clonotype was counted a few times. The rearrangement uses TRBV29-1 and TRBJ2-4; D is ambiguous. The germline gives CDR1 SQVTM, CDR2 ANQGSEA. The CDR3 spans 14 residues. Trimming stripped 4 bases from V and 0 bases from J, with 10 bases between. CDR3 nucleotides: TGCAGCGTTGCGGGTTCGAGAGCCAAAAACATTCAGTACTTC. This codes for CSVAGSRAKNIQYF.

The V gene is TRBV14, the J gene TRBJ2-7; 7 nucleotides line up with TRBD2. This CDR3 has 19 amino acids. Trimming removed 0 bases from V and 3 bases from J; junction bases left unmatched: 17. CDR1 is SGHDN and CDR2 is FVKESK in the germline V gene. The CDR3 spells CASSQDRIVVGTTYYEQYF. DNA of the CDR3: TGTGCCAGCAGCCAAGACCGTATCGTTGTGGGGACTACGTACTACGAGCAGTACTTC.

This clonotype was recorded a few times. This sequence joins TRBV12-3 or TRBV12-4 and TRBJ2-1; D not resolved. The V end was cut by 2 bases, the J end by 5 bases, with 13 bases between. The CDR3 has 15 amino acids. CDR3 loop: CASSLLGPPHNEQFF. CDR3 sequence (DNA): TGTGCCAGCAGTTTACTCGGGCCACCCCACAATGAGCAGTTCTTC.

This clonotype has at least ten counts. The V and J genes are TRBV29-1 and TRBJ1-5, with 9 bases aligning to TRBD1. The CDR3 totals 14 residues. Per germline, CDR1 SQVTM and CDR2 ANQGSEA. J was trimmed by 3 bases and V by 4 bases; bases with no gene match: 4. CDR3 coding DNA: TGCAGCGTTGCGAGGACAGGGGACAATCAGCCCCAGCATTTT. Protein product: CSVARTGDNQPQHF.

The V gene is TRBV20-1, the J gene TRBJ2-7; TRBD2 aligns across 8 bases. Trimming cost V 3 bases and J 7 bases; bases outside gene matches: 20. Germline lookup yields CDR1 DFQATT and CDR2 SNEGSKA (reference sequence). The CDR3 extends over 17 amino acids. The CDR3 loop reads CSASPLAGSIPLSEQYF. As DNA, the CDR3 is TGCAGTGCTAGTCCTCTAGCGGGTTCAATTCCCCTGAGTGAGCAGTACTTC.

The CDR3 loop is CASSLPASATDTQYF. The CDR3 nucleotides are TGTGCCAGCTCCCTCCCGGCTAGCGCCACAGATACGCAGTATTTT. This chain uses TRBV18 with TRBJ2-3; a weak D match, TRBD2 (6 bases). The CDR3 is made up of 15 amino acids. The V gene's germline CDR1 is KGHSH and CDR2 LQKENI. V was clipped by 6 bases and J by 2 bases, with 15 bases between them.

V gene TRBV4-3 combines with J gene TRBJ2-7; D may correspond to TRBD1 or TRBD2 (5 bases each). There are 16 residues in the CDR3. Germline-derived CDR1 and CDR2 are LGHNA and YSLEER. Trimming took off 1 base at V and 4 bases at J, with 17 bases between the two ends. The CDR3 protein is CASSQGPGHGAYEQYF. The CDR3 DNA sequence: TGCGCCAGCAGCCAAGGACCCGGCCACGGGGCGTACGAGCAGTACTTC.

This clonotype was found once. The chain has TRBV6-2 or TRBV6-3 and TRBJ2-1, with TRBD2 as a possible D gene (6 bases). V was cut by 4 bases and J by 8 bases, with 27 bases left in between. The CDR3 is 18 amino acids. In germline, CDR1 is MNHEY, CDR2 SVGEGT. DNA of the CDR3: TGTGCCAGCAGTTTCCCCAAGGGCGGGGAGCTACAATTCTATGAGCAGTTCTTC. This codes for CASSFPKGGELQFYEQFF.

This clonotype has only a few counts. The chain combines TRBV7-3 with TRBJ2-1; 7 bases match TRBD2. The trim removed 5 bases at V and 0 bases at J, leaving 7 bases unmatched. Germline loops: CDR1 SGHTA, CDR2 FQGTGA. The CDR3 spans 16 residues. The CDR3 nucleotides are TGTGCCAGCAGCGAACTAGCGCCGAGCTCCTACAATGAGCAGTTCTTC. Translation: CASSELAPSSYNEQFF.

This chain links TRBV7-2 with TRBJ1-5, with a tentative D call TRBD1 (5 bases). Trimming shortened V by 4 bases and J by 1 base, and 11 bases separated the two germline ends. The CDR3 sequence is 15 residues long. Per the germline V gene, CDR1 is SGHTA and CDR2 is FQGNSA. CDR3 region: CASSWGGYSNQPQHF. The CDR3 DNA follows: TGTGCCAGCAGCTGGGGGGGGTACAGCAATCAGCCCCAGCATTTT. Looking up the rest from reference TRBV7-2 and TRBJ1-5 gives the full variable domain: GAGVSQSPSNKVTEKGKDVELRCDPISGHTALYWYRQSLGQGLEFLIYFQGNSAPDKSGLPSDRFSAERTGGSVSTLTIQRTQQEDSAVYLCASSWGGYSNQPQHFGDGTRLSIL.

This clonotype occurred many times. J is TRBJ2-2 and V is TRBV20-1; the D gene is possibly TRBD1 (5 bases). Trimming shortened V by 0 bases and J by 5 bases, and 22 bases separated the two germline ends. The length of the CDR3 is 18 residues. Germline CDR1 reads DFQATT; CDR2 reads SNEGSKA (reference sequence). DNA of the CDR3: TGCAGTGCTAGAGATCGTCAAGGGGTCGAGCATGGGACCGGGGAGCTGTTTTTT. Protein sequence: CSARDRQGVEHGTGELFF.

This clonotype was seen a handful of times. V and J are TRBV5-6 and TRBJ2-7; perhaps TRBD2 as D (5 bases). The CDR3 extends over 15 amino acids. V was trimmed by 0 bases and J by 2 bases, leaving 12 bases between them. Germline V gene data show CDR1 as SGHDT and CDR2 as YYEEEE. CDR3 in DNA: TGTGCCAGCAGCTTGGAGGTACAGCGGCCCTACGAGCAGTACTTC. Translation: CASSLEVQRPYEQYF.

This clonotype was detected many times. This chain links TRBV3-1 with TRBJ1-1; D gene uncertain. Germline lookup yields CDR1 LGHDT and CDR2 YNNKEL (reference sequence). The CDR3 has 14 amino acids. V lost 0 bases, J lost 1 base, and 6 bases lay in between. The CDR3 DNA reads as TGTGCCAGCAGCCAAGAGGGCTGGAACACTGAAGCTTTCTTT. Translating it yields CASSQEGWNTEAFF.

This clonotype has a handful of counts. V usage is TRBV28 and J usage is TRBJ2-7, with 7 bases matching TRBD2. The CDR3 spans 16 residues. Germline lookup yields CDR1 MDHEN and CDR2 SYDVKM. Trimming took 2 bases from V and 4 from J; bases not matched to a gene: 11. CDR3 amino acids: CASSLIGGLGVYEQYF. The CDR3 region has the DNA TGTGCCAGCAGTTTAATTGGCGGACTAGGGGTTTACGAGCAGTACTTC.

This clonotype showed up just a few times. The chain employs TRBV28 and TRBJ1-5; D call uncertain. Trimming removed 8 bases at V and 7 bases at J, with 21 bases between. This CDR3 has 15 residues. Germline loops: CDR1 MDHEN, CDR2 SYDVKM. This chain's CDR3 is CASAYLKGQGQPQHF. The DNA of the CDR3 is TGTGCCAGCGCCTATCTCAAGGGCCAAGGGCAGCCCCAGCATTTT.

This clonotype was counted at least ten times. The rearrangement uses TRBV7-9 and TRBJ2-5; a weak D match, TRBD2 (5 bases). V was clipped by 4 bases and J by 2 bases, with 14 bases between them. CDR1 is SEHNR and CDR2 is FQNEAQ in the germline V gene (reference sequence). This CDR3 has 15 residues. Here the CDR3 DNA reads TGTGCCAGCAGCTATTTACCACTAGAGCAAGAGACCCAGTACTTC. It specifies CASSYLPLEQETQYF.

In DNA form, the CDR3 reads TGTGCCAGCAGCTCCCCCCCGGGAGCCCTAGCGGGAAGGGGTGAGCAGTTCTTC. Translating it yields CASSSPPGALAGRGEQFF. V usage is TRBV11-2 and J usage is TRBJ2-1; 9 nucleotides align to TRBD2. The ends lost 4 bases at V and 9 bases at J; junction bases unmatched: 19. Germline V gene lookup returns CDR1 SGHAT and CDR2 FQNNGV. CDR3 length equals 18 residues.